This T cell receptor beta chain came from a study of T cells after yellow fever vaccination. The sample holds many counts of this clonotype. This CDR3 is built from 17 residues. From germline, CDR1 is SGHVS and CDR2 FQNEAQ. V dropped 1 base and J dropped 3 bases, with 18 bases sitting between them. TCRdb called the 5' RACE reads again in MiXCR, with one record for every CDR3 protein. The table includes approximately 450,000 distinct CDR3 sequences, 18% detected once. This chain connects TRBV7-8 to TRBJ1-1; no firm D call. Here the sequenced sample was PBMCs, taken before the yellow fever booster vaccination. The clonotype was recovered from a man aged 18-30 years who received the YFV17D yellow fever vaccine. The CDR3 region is CASSLGPDPRGDTEAFF. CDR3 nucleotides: TGTGCCAGCAGCTTAGGGCCCGACCCACGGGGAGACACTGAAGCTTTCTTT.